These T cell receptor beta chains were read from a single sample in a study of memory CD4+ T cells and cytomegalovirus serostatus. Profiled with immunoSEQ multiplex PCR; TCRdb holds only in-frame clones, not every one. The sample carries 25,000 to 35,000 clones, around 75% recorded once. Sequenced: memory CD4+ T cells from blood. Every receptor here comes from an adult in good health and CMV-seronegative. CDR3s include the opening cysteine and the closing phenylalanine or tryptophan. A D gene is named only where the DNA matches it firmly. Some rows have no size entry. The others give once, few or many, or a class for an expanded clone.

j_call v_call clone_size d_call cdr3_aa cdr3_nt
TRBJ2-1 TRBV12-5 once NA CASGEPGVNEQFF TGTGCTAGTGGTGAGCCGGGGGTAAATGAGCAGTTCTTC
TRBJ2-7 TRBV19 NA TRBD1 CASSIWRDRGIEQYF TGTGCCAGTAGTATTTGGCGGGACAGGGGGATAGAGCAGTACTTC
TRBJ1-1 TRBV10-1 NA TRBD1 CASKQGAYTEAFF TGCGCCAGCAAACAGGGGGCTTACACTGAAGCTTTCTTT
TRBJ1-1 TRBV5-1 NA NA CASSLAATDPRQEAFF TGCGCCAGCAGCTTGGCGGCGACAGACCCTCGACAGGAAGCTTTCTTT
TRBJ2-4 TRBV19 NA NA CASTGTPEAKNIQYF TGTGCCAGCACAGGGACCCCTGAAGCCAAAAACATTCAGTACTTC
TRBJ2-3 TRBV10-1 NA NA CASSDPRPIDTQYF TGCGCCAGCAGTGATCCCCGGCCGATAGATACGCAGTATTTT
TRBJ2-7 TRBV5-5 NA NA CASSLVGTAYEQYF TGTGCCAGCAGCTTGGTAGGGACCGCCTACGAGCAGTACTTC
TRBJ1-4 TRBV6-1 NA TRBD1 CASSDWTGVNEKLFF TGTGCCAGCAGTGATTGGACAGGGGTGAATGAAAAACTGTTTTTT
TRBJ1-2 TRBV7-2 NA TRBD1 CASSLARQGNGYTF TGTGCCAGCAGCTTAGCGAGACAGGGTAATGGCTACACCTTC
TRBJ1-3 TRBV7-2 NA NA CASSPGSFSGNTIYF TGTGCCAGCAGCCCCGGGAGTTTCTCTGGAAACACCATATATTTT
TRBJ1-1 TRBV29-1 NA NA CSVELGGQAFF TGCAGCGTTGAACTGGGGGGCCAAGCTTTCTTT
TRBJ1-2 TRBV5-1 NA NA CASSLAGQGTNYGYTF TGCGCCAGCAGCTTGGCCGGGCAGGGTACTAACTATGGCTACACCTTC
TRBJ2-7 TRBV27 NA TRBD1 CASSPYWDSYEQYF TGTGCCAGCAGTCCGTATTGGGACAGCTACGAGCAGTACTTC
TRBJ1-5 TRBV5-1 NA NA CASSLFDSSNQPQHF TGCGCCAGCAGCTTGTTTGACAGTAGCAATCAGCCCCAGCATTTT
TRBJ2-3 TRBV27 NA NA CASRVAGGTSTDTQYF TGTGCCAGCAGAGTGGCAGGGGGGACTAGCACAGATACGCAGTATTTT
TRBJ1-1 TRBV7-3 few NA CASSLSGPGGGNTEAFF TGTGCCAGCAGCTTAAGTGGCCCCGGGGGGGGAAACACTGAAGCTTTCTTT
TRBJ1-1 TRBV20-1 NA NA CSANRVEDAFF TGCAGTGCTAATCGGGTTGAGGATGCTTTCTTT
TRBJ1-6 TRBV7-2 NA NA CASSRKRENSPLHF TGTGCCAGCAGCCGAAAGAGGGAGAATTCACCCCTCCACTTT
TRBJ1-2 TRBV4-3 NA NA CASSQDRDGYGYTF TGCGCCAGCAGCCAAGACAGGGATGGGTATGGCTACACCTTC
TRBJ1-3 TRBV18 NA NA CGTQGPLSSGNTIYF TGTGGCACCCAGGGACCACTAAGCTCTGGAAACACCATATATTTT
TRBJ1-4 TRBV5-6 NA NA CASSFFQGGEKLFF TGTGCCAGCAGCTTTTTTCAGGGTGGTGAAAAACTGTTTTTT
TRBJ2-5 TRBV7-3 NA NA CASSRDRETQYF TGTGCCAGCAGCCGGGACCGGGAGACCCAGTACTTC
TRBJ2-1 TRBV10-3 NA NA CAISESMDEQFF TGTGCCATCAGTGAGTCGATGGACGAGCAGTTCTTC
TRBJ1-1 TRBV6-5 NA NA CASSYSYQGNTEAFF TGTGCCAGCAGTTACTCTTATCAGGGAAACACTGAAGCTTTCTTT
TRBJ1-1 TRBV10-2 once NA CASSEWSTGLNTEAFF TGCGCCAGCAGTGAGTGGTCGACAGGTTTGAACACTGAAGCTTTCTTT
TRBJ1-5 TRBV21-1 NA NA CASSSRQGEMCQPQHF TGTGCCAGCAGCTCAAGACAGGGGGAGATGTGTCAGCCCCAGCATTTT
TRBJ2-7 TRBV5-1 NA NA CASSFAGDDEQYF TGCGCCAGCAGCTTTGCAGGTGACGACGAGCAGTACTTC
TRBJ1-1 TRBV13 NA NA CASSRGHLGTEAFF TGTGCCAGCAGCCGGGGACACCTGGGGACTGAAGCTTTCTTT
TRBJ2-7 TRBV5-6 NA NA CASSLGYEQYF TGTGCCAGCAGCCTTGGGTACGAGCAGTACTTC
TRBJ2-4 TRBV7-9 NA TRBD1 CASSLGTGLPIQYF TGTGCCAGCAGCTTAGGGACAGGGTTACCCATTCAGTACTTC
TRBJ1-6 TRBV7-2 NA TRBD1 CASSFWGQGDSPLHF TGTGCCAGCAGCTTCTGGGGACAGGGCGACTCACCCCTCCACTTT
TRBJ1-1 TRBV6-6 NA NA CASRTTGGTEAFF TGTGCCAGCAGGACGACAGGAGGGACTGAAGCTTTCTTT
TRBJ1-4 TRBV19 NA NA CASSITPATNEKLFF TGTGCCAGTAGTATTACCCCTGCAACTAATGAAAAACTGTTTTTT
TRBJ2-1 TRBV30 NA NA CAWSLGLLQFF TGTGCCTGGAGTCTGGGGCTACTTCAGTTCTTC
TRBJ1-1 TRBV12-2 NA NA CASHYLGSLNTEAFF TGTGCAAGTCACTACTTAGGATCCCTGAACACTGAAGCTTTCTTT
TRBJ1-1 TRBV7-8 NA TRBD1 CASSLADRGTNTEAFF TGTGCCAGCAGCTTAGCGGACAGGGGGACGAACACTGAAGCTTTCTTT
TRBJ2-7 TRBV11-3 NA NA CASSLVAVSDEQYF TGTGCCAGCAGCTTAGTGGCAGTCTCTGACGAGCAGTACTTC
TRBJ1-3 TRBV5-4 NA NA CASSLDGRGGLYGNTIYF TGTGCCAGCAGCTTGGATGGCAGGGGTGGTCTCTATGGAAACACCATATATTTT
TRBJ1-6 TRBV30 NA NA CACGNNESPLHF TGTGCCTGCGGTAACAATGAGTCACCCCTCCACTTT
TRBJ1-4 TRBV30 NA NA CAWSIQGVLFEKLFF TGTGCCTGGAGTATACAGGGAGTCCTATTTGAAAAACTGTTTTTT
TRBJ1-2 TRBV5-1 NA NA CASSLEDSRVDGYTF TGCGCCAGCAGCTTGGAGGACAGTCGTGTGGATGGCTACACCTTC
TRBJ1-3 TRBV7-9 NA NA CASSPPWRGTRSGNTIYF TGTGCCAGCAGCCCCCCCTGGAGGGGGACTAGATCTGGAAACACCATATATTTT
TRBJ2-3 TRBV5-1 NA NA CASNGGVADTQYF TGCGCCAGCAACGGCGGCGTCGCAGATACGCAGTATTTT
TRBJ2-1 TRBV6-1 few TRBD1 CASSNTGQGRNEQFF TGTGCCAGCAGTAATACGGGACAGGGGCGAAATGAGCAGTTCTTC
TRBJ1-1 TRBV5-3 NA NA CARSLREGRGTEAFF TGTGCCAGAAGCTTGAGGGAGGGAAGGGGCACTGAAGCTTTCTTT
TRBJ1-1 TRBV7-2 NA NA CASSPNKGEAFF TGTGCCAGCAGCCCGAATAAGGGCGAAGCTTTCTTT
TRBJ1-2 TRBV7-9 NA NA CASSLSTGLANYGYTF TGTGCCAGCAGCCTGAGTACAGGGTTGGCTAACTATGGCTACACCTTC
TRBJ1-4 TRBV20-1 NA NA CSAPTDEKLFF TGCAGTGCACCGACGGATGAAAAACTGTTTTTT
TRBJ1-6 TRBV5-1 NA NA CASSLAGGSNSPLHF TGCGCCAGCAGCTTGGCCGGAGGGAGTAATTCACCCCTCCACTTT
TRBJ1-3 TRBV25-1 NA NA CASSMTSSGNTIYF TGTGCCAGCAGTATGACGAGCTCTGGAAACACCATATATTTT
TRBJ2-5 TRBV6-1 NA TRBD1 CASRDRGKETQYF TGTGCCAGCAGGGACAGGGGAAAAGAGACCCAGTACTTC
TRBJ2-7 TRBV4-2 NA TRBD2 CASRPTSGYSYEQYF TGTGCCAGCAGACCTACTAGCGGGTACTCCTACGAGCAGTACTTC